These 18 T cell receptor beta chains were sequenced from one sample in a study of CD8 T cells in ankylosing spondylitis. TCRdb called the 5' RACE reads again in MiXCR, with one record for every CDR3 protein. Counted here are 200,000 to 250,000 distinct CDR3 sequences, over 9.5% occurring once; the ten biggest clones make up approximately 20%. Sequencing input: blood, either unsorted or a sorted T cell fraction (not recorded which). The receptors here all came from a male donor with ankylosing spondylitis or in good health (not recorded which).

DNA for the CDR3: TGTGCCAGCAGTTGGAGGGGCCTTGGGTATAATTCACCCCTCCACTTT. This gives the protein CASSWRGLGYNSPLHF. This rearrangement joins TRBV6-5 to TRBJ1-6, with D possibly TRBD1 on 5 matching bases. The germline CDR1 and CDR2 sequences are MNHEY and SVGAGI. The CDR3 extends over 16 amino acids. Trimming removed 4 bases at V and 4 bases at J, with 14 bases between.

The table lists this clonotype with a few counts. This chain joins TRBV24-1 and TRBJ2-1; 9 bases line up with TRBD2. V was clipped by 1 base and J by 7 bases; unmatched bases: 7. The CDR3 covers 16 residues. Looked up from germline, CDR1 is KGHDR and CDR2 is SFDVKD. The CDR3 loop reads CATSDLGGGAVNEQFF. CDR3 in DNA: TGTGCCACCAGTGATTTAGGCGGGGGGGCCGTAAATGAGCAGTTCTTC.

In its sample, this clonotype was seen a few times. This chain connects TRBV11-2 to TRBJ2-4; 12 nucleotides line up with TRBD2. Germline V gene sequence: CDR1 SGHAT, CDR2 FQNNGV. This CDR3 has 17 residues. Trimming cost V 0 bases and J 6 bases; bases outside gene matches: 6. For the CDR3, the DNA is TGTGCCAGCAGCTTAGACCTAGCGGGGGGGCGGAGAAACATTCAGTACTTC. This codes for CASSLDLAGGRRNIQYF.

This clonotype occurred a few times. The V gene is TRBV7-7, the J gene TRBJ2-5, with 15 bases aligning to TRBD2. Germline V gene lookup returns CDR1 SSHAT and CDR2 FNYEAQ (reference sequence). The CDR3 sequence is 17 residues long. The DNA of the CDR3 is TGTGCTAGCGGAAACCCTCTAGCCGGGACTAGCGGGGGGAACCAGTACTTC. This encodes CASGNPLAGTSGGNQYF. The whole variable domain, remainder taken from reference TRBV7-7 and TRBJ2-5, is GAGVSQSPRYKVTKRGQDVTLRCDPISSHATLYWYQQALGQGPEFLTYFNYEAQPDKSGLPSDRFSAERPEGSISTLTIQRTEQRDSAMYRCASGNPLAGTSGGNQYFGPGTRLLVL.

This clonotype has a handful of counts. The V and J genes are TRBV28 and TRBJ1-4; no firm D call. Germline V gives CDR1 MDHEN, CDR2 SYDVKM. V lost 2 bases to trimming and J lost 8 bases, with 12 bases between them. CDR3 length: 14 residues. The CDR3 DNA follows: TGTGCCAGCAGTTTAGAAACCCTCAGGGAAAAACTGTTTTTT. Translation: CASSLETLREKLFF. Variable domain in full (rest from reference TRBV28 and TRBJ1-4): DVKVTQSSRYLVKRTGEKVFLECVQDMDHENMFWYRQDPGLGLRLIYFSYDVKMKEKGDIPEGYSVSREKKERFSLILESASTNQTSMYLCASSLETLREKLFFGSGTQLSVL.

This clonotype was seen a handful of times. This sequence joins TRBV5-6 and TRBJ2-3; weak D call: TRBD2 (5 bases). Trimming left V 2 bases short and J 1 base short, with 11 bases between. The CDR3 covers 15 residues. CDR1 is SGHDT and CDR2 is YYEEEE in the germline V gene. The CDR3 protein is CASSFPRAGTDTQYF. The CDR3 DNA sequence: TGTGCCAGCAGCTTCCCAAGAGCGGGCACAGATACGCAGTATTTT.

This clonotype was seen at least ten times. This chain joins TRBV28 and TRBJ2-3; 7 positions agree with TRBD1. CDR3 length equals 15 residues. Trimming removed 5 bases from V and 2 bases from J; junction bases left unmatched: 7. Germline lookup yields CDR1 MDHEN and CDR2 SYDVKM. The CDR3 is CASSPQTGLTDTQYF. The DNA of the CDR3 is TGTGCCAGCAGTCCTCAGACAGGGCTCACAGATACGCAGTATTTT.

This clonotype was found many times. The chain joins TRBV5-1 to TRBJ2-3; perhaps TRBD2 as D (6 bases). Germline V gene lookup returns CDR1 SGHRS and CDR2 YFSETQ. This CDR3 is 15 amino acids long. With 2 bases removed from V and 2 bases from J, the gap between germline ends came to 12 bases. The CDR3 sequence is CASSFGGAVTDTQYF. In nucleotides, the CDR3 is TGCGCCAGCAGCTTTGGAGGGGCGGTCACAGATACGCAGTATTTT.

The chain joins TRBV5-1 to TRBJ2-7; D is perhaps TRBD1 (5 bases). The germline V gene has CDR1 SGHRS and CDR2 YFSETQ. The CDR3 consists of 14 residues. Trimming took off 4 bases at V and 0 bases at J, with 11 bases between the two ends. This CDR3 is CASSPRQSSYEQYF. CDR3 nucleotides: TGCGCCAGCAGCCCCAGACAGTCCTCCTACGAGCAGTACTTC.

This clonotype has just a few counts. This rearrangement joins TRBV5-1 to TRBJ1-6; 10 bases are shared with TRBD1. Trimming removed 7 bases from V and 6 bases from J; junction bases left unmatched: 7. The CDR3 has 15 amino acids. Looked up from germline, CDR1 is SGHRS and CDR2 is YFSETQ. The CDR3, as DNA: TGCGCCAGCGGTTTCCGGGACAGGGGTAATTCACCCCTCCACTTT. Amino acid sequence: CASGFRDRGNSPLHF.

This clonotype was recorded many times. The chain has TRBV20-1 and TRBJ2-3, with 11 bases aligning to TRBD2. V lost 1 base and J lost 6; bases outside the gene matches: 9. Germline CDR1 is DFQATT and CDR2 is SNEGSKA (reference sequence). The CDR3 sequence is 16 residues long. The CDR3 DNA sequence: TGCAGTGCTAGAGTGGGCCTAGCGGGGGGTACTGATACGCAGTATTTT. Its protein product is CSARVGLAGGTDTQYF.

The sample holds many counts of this clonotype. This chain connects TRBV20-1 to TRBJ2-3; 12 nucleotides line up with TRBD2. V lost 3 bases and J lost 4; bases outside the gene matches: 2. The CDR3 runs 14 residues. Germline CDR1 reads DFQATT; CDR2 reads SNEGSKA (reference sequence). CDR3 region: CSASPSGGADTQYF. The CDR3 DNA follows: TGCAGTGCTAGCCCTAGCGGGGGGGCAGATACGCAGTATTTT.

This clonotype was seen a few times. This rearrangement joins TRBV20-1 to TRBJ2-3, with 8 bases fitting TRBD2. The CDR3 loop spans 14 amino acids. The ends lost 4 bases at V and 1 base at J; junction bases unmatched: 4. Looked up from germline, CDR1 is DFQATT and CDR2 is SNEGSKA (reference sequence). CDR3 nucleotide sequence: TGCAGTGCTACCCCCGGGAGGGGCACAGATACGCAGTATTTT. Translating gives CSATPGRGTDTQYF.

The gene calls are TRBV11-2 and TRBJ2-3; 10 positions match TRBD2. V lost 5 bases, J lost 2 bases, and 7 bases stayed unmatched. This CDR3 has 16 amino acids. CDR1 SGHAT and CDR2 FQNNGV come from the germline V gene. CDR3 protein: CASSISGGLNTDTQYF. CDR3 nucleotides: TGTGCCAGCAGCATTAGCGGGGGGCTCAACACAGATACGCAGTATTTT.

This clonotype has at least ten counts. This chain joins TRBV5-1 and TRBJ2-7, with TRBD1 identical over 9 bases. Looked up from germline, CDR1 is SGHRS and CDR2 is YFSETQ. V lost 3 bases, J lost 7 bases, and 5 bases stayed unmatched. The CDR3 spans 13 residues. CDR3 DNA sequence: TGCGCCAGCAGCTGGACAGGGGCTCAAGAGCAGTACTTC. It translates to CASSWTGAQEQYF.

This clonotype was counted at least ten times. The chain employs TRBV3-1 and TRBJ1-6; D is unclear. This CDR3 contains 16 residues. V shed 1 base and J shed 6 bases, with 13 bases lying between them. Germline V lookup: CDR1 LGHDT, CDR2 YNNKEL (reference sequence). In nucleotides, the CDR3 is TGTGCCAGCAGCCAAGGATCGGGCATGGGTAATTCACCCCTCCACTTT. Translation gives CASSQGSGMGNSPLHF. Full variable domain (rest looked up from reference TRBV3-1 and TRBJ1-6): DTAVSQTPKYLVTQMGNDKSIKCEQNLGHDTMYWYKQDSKKFLKIMFSYNNKELIINETVPNRFSPKSPDKAHLNLHINSLELGDSAVYFCASSQGSGMGNSPLHFGNGTRLTVT.

This clonotype was picked up many times. This rearrangement joins TRBV5-1 to TRBJ1-1, with unresolved D. V was pared by 2 bases and J by 2 bases, with 7 bases between. This CDR3 comprises 13 residues. Germline lookup yields CDR1 SGHRS and CDR2 YFSETQ. As DNA, the CDR3 is TGCGCCAGCAGCTTTGAGGGTAACACTGAAGCTTTCTTT. Protein product: CASSFEGNTEAFF.

This clonotype was seen at least ten times. V is TRBV12-3 or TRBV12-4 and J is TRBJ2-2; 9 bases fit TRBD1. With 6 bases clipped from V and 4 bases from J, the junction kept 6 bases outside the gene matches. The CDR3 extends over 15 amino acids. This CDR3 is CASSDTGGGTGELFF. In nucleotides, the CDR3 is TGTGCCAGCAGCGACACAGGGGGCGGCACCGGGGAGCTGTTTTTT.